The source of this T cell receptor (beta chain) is a study of somatic mutations in cytotoxic T cells in rheumatoid arthritis (dated by TCRdb to 2016 to 2017). About the study as a whole: A FACSAria II or Sony SH800 was used to flow-sort some V beta antibody-stained T-cell populations at nearly 100% purity, and TCRB sequencing was also done on sorted V beta1+ cells. The study asked whether expanded CD8+ T-cell clones in newly diagnosed, untreated rheumatoid arthritis carry somatic mutations, and used TCRB deep sequencing to characterize clonality. For some 68 rheumatoid arthritis patients and 20 healthy controls, TCRB deep sequencing was carried out. Patient and control groups had essentially identical median ages.

Trimming takes 6 bases from V and 2 bases from J, and the germline ends sit 8 bases apart. Reading the germline V gene gives CDR1 MRHNA and CDR2 SNTAGT. The CDR3 sequence holds 12 residues, the cysteine and phenylalanine included. Only CDR3 DNA remains: 36 bases, in frame from the first base. Comments on this clone: It has no known antigen specificity. Base qualities are not at hand, and no much larger clone is one base apart.

TCRB CDR3 sequencing used the immunoSEQ assay on genomic DNA. Turning to the authors' computational methods: Analyses were restricted to productive TCRB rearrangements. Clonality was expressed as a Shannon entropy-based productive clonality index, with each clone defined by a unique TCRB CDR3 sequence. Repertoire overlap between two samples was calculated from the template counts of each clone relative to total templates per sample. Flow cytometry-measured V-gene usage correlated with V-gene usage from TCRB sequencing, with a Spearman r of around 0.6. The source is immuneACCESS, and TCRdb retained only in-frame sequences with V and J called. Part of the clones is not carried over; for the studies checked, unresolved V genes explain less than half of this, and the remainder is unexplained. V, J and clone size are those of that table, while D and trimming were read from the DNA. The sample data list 20,000 or so clones, and roughly 80% of these were observed just once. The ten largest account for 10% to 13% of the sample.

Here is what the overall study found, with its caveats: Several identical CD8+ TCRB sequences were found in both blood and synovial fluid, and in about an eighth of the 65 patients the largest CD8+ clone exceeded 20% of CD8+ cells. CD8+ clonality increased with age in patients (Spearman r ≈ 0.46) but not in healthy controls. The antigen targets of the expanded CD8+ clones were unknown, and absence from virus-specific databases did not rule out viral specificity. CD8+ T-cell clonality did not differ significantly between rheumatoid arthritis patients and age-matched healthy controls. The finding that TRBV07 was slightly underrepresented in patients was left unadjusted for multiple comparisons.

The 15 to 20 healthy controls were blood donors whose buffy coats were used; they had a median age of about 51 years (range roughly 20-80), and about 52% were female. Positive magnetic bead selection on an AutoMACS was used to isolate CD4+ and CD8+ cells, with flow cytometry used to check purity. Peripheral blood mononuclear cells were isolated by Ficoll-Paque PLUS density gradient separation. DNA from CD4-enriched, CD8-enriched or PBMC samples was extracted using Nucleospin Tissue or Tissue XS kits and then quantified on a Qubit 2.0 fluorometer. Sequencing used CD8+ T cells sorted from blood. The chain is assembled from TRBV6-4 and TRBJ2-7; a tentative D match to TRBD1 spans 5 bases. This TCR derives from a woman in her forties or fifties in good health. The bases read TGTGCCAGCAGACAGGTTCCCTACGAGCAGTACTTC. It translates to CASRQVPYEQYF.